Each of the 6 T cell receptor beta chains below was sequenced from the same sample in a study of tumor-infiltrating lymphocytes in primary liver carcinoma. Reverse transcription of 500 ng total RNA with a constant-region primer produced TCR beta cDNA. Three-round nested multiplex PCR performed with slightly modified ARM-PCR produced the TCR beta libraries. The first two PCR rounds, roughly 9 cycles each, used TRBV1-TRBV30 forward primers and a C-beta reverse primer. A single record per CDR3 protein comes from TCRdb applying MiXCR to the multiplex PCR reads. The table includes about 180,000 distinct CDR3 sequences, about 60% detected once. Extraction also yielded germline DNA, while blood RNA was obtained from unsorted whole blood. The sequenced sample consisted of peripheral blood. These receptor sequences come from a man aged 35 to 55 with primary liver carcinoma and hepatitis B virus infection.

This clonotype was detected once. Without the conserved terminal phenylalanine or tryptophan, this CDR3 likely stems from a read error. This sequence joins TRBV6-1 and TRBJ2-1, with D tentatively TRBD1 (5 bases). Germline V gene sequence: CDR1 MNHNS, CDR2 SASEGT. The CDR3 length is 16 residues. V was cut by 2 bases and J by 6 bases, with 17 bases left in between. CDR3 sequence (DNA): TGTGCCAGCAGTGAATTGGGGCACCGGTACCTCAATGAGCAGTTCTCC. Residues: CASSELGHRYLNEQFS.

Remarks on this clonotype: A much larger clone lies a single base off, so this may be a read error. V usage is TRBV5-4 and J usage is TRBJ1-2, with TRBD1 identical over 8 bases. The CDR3 totals 14 residues. Germline CDR1 and CDR2: SGHNT and YYREEE (reference sequence). The CDR3 nucleotides are TGTGGCAGCAGCTCTGGACAGGGAAACTATGGCTACACCTTC. It specifies CGSSSGQGNYGYTF.

In DNA, the CDR3 is TGTGCCAGCAGCAAACCGGGGCGTAGCACTCGCCCCTACAATGAGCAGTTCTTC. Protein sequence: CASSKPGRSTRPYNEQFF. V gene TRBV11-2 combines with J gene TRBJ2-1, with D perhaps given as TRBD1 or TRBD2 (5 bases each). The germline V gene has CDR1 SGHAT and CDR2 FQNNGV. With 5 bases removed from V and 2 bases from J, the gap between germline ends came to 22 bases. This CDR3 contains 18 residues.

This clonotype was seen only a few times. V is TRBV29-1 and J is TRBJ2-5; D is ambiguous. Germline V gives CDR1 SQVTM, CDR2 ANQGSEA. The CDR3 is 12 amino acids. The germline V and J ends were trimmed by 1 base and 7 bases, with 10 bases remaining between them. Here the CDR3 DNA reads TGCAGCGTTGAAGTCAGAATGGGGACCCAGTACTTC. Amino acids: CSVEVRMGTQYF.

The V call is TRBV30, the J call TRBJ1-1, with TRBD1 matching 9 bases. The CDR3 length is 14 residues. The J segment lost 3 bases and the V segment lost 3 bases, leaving 5 bases of the junction unmatched. Germline CDR1 reads GTSNPN; CDR2 reads SVGIG (reference sequence). CDR3 bases: TGTGCCTGGAGCTCAGGACAGGGGCACACTGAAGCTTTCTTT. As protein: CAWSSGQGHTEAFF.

With respect to this clonotype: An end of the junction differs from the germline gene, which may be a read error. The chain combines TRBV11-2 with TRBJ2-3; D remains ambiguous. Germline CDR1 and CDR2: SGHAT and FQNNGV. This CDR3 is 13 amino acids long. In DNA, the CDR3 is TGTGCCAGCAACTTACACCAGACAGATACGCAGTATTTT. Its protein product is CASNLHQTDTQYF.